Sequencing of this TCR beta chain was carried out in a study of CD8 T cells in ankylosing spondylitis (dated by TCRdb to 2016 to 2017). Notes on the research overall: To find TCR variants linked to disease, the study profiled T cell receptor beta repertoires in ankylosing spondylitis patients and healthy donors. The full study cohort comprised around 25 ankylosing spondylitis patients and 110 or so healthy donors. Samples of peripheral blood were taken, and for ankylosing spondylitis patients, synovial fluid was collected as well.

The paper as a whole reports these results and caveats: Significant enrichment of the disease-linked clones was reported in matched synovial fluid samples from ankylosing spondylitis patients. Blood from ankylosing spondylitis patients appeared to be characterized by a TCR beta motif composed of about eight highly homologous amino acid variants. A CD8+ phenotype was shown by the disease-linked clones, which were found at relatively low frequencies in peripheral blood. Some of the motif variants had been reported before in the synovial fluid and blood of reactive arthritis patients, a finding that suggests common disease-initiation mechanisms.

The CDR3 measures 11 amino acids from cysteine to phenylalanine. CDR3 DNA is the only sequence kept; it has 33 bases, read in frame from the first base. CDR1 SGHVS and CDR2 FQNEAQ were looked up in the germline V gene. V loses 5 bases, J loses 2 bases, and the germline ends lie 3 bases apart. Reads for this sample came from an Illumina HiSeq 2500. Quantitative 5'-RACE with molecular barcodes was the method used to prepare the TCR beta libraries. Per the original workflow: A new computational method, built on a probabilistic model of VDJ rearrangement, was used to identify disease-linked TCR variants. Starting from the raw public reads, TCRdb applied fastp trimming at Q25, assembled clones with MiXCR and retained in-frame beta chains. Entries that share a CDR3 protein sequence are merged under the most common genes and DNA. The V and J calls come from TCRdb's annotation, not from the publication. The sample has 650,000 to 800,000 distinct CDR3 sequences on record, around 20% of them singletons. Around 19% of the sample belongs to the ten largest clones.

This clonotype appeared many times. There is no known antigen for this receptor. No base quality values were provided; no much bigger clone lies one nucleotide off. The receptor's source is a male donor with ankylosing spondylitis. The sequence is built from TRBV7-8 and TRBJ1-1; the D segment cannot be called with confidence. The sample comprised blood, either unsorted or a sorted T cell fraction (not recorded which). The nucleotide sequence reads as follows: TGTGCCAGCAGCCAAAACACTGAAGCTTTCTTT. It translates to CASSQNTEAFF.